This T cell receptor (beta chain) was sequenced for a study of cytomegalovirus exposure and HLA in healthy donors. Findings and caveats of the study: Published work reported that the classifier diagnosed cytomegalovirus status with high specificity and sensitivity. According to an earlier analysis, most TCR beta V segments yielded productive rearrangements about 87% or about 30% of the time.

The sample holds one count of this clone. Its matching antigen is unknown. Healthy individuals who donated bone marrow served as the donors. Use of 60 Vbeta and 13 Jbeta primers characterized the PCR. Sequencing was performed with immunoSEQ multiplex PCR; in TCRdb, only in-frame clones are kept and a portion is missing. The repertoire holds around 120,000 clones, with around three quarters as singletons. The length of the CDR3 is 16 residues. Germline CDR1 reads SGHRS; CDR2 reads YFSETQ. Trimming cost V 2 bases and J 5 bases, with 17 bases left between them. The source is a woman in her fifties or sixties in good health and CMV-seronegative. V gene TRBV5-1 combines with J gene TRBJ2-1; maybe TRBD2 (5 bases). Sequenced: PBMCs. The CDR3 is CASSFYPGRRNNEQFF. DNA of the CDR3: TGCGCCAGCAGCTTTTACCCGGGTAGGAGGAACAATGAGCAGTTCTTC.